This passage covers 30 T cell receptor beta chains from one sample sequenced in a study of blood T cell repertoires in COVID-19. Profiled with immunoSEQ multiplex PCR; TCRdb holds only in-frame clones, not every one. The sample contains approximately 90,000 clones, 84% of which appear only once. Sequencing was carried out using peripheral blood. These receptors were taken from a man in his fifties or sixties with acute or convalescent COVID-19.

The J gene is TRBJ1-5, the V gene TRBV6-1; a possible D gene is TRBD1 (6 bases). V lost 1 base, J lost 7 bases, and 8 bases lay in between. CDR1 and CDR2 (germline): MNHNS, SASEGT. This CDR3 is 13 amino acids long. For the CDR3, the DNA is TGTGCCAGCAGTGAAGGACAGGTCCAGCCCCAGCATTTT. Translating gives CASSEGQVQPQHF.

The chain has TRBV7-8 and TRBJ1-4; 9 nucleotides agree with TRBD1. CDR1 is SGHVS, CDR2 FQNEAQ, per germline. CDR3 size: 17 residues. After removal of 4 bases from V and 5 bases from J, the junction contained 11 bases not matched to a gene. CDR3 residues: CASSSRLSGTGNEKLFF. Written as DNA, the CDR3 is TGTGCCAGCAGCTCCAGGCTCTCCGGGACAGGGAATGAAAAACTGTTTTTT.

The CDR3: CASDRGQISGNTIYF. For the CDR3, the DNA is TGTGCCAGCGACAGGGGGCAAATCTCTGGAAACACCATATATTTT. The J gene is TRBJ1-3, the V gene TRBV5-8; 10 bases are a match to TRBD1. The V segment lost 7 bases and the J segment 0 bases; nucleotides outside the gene matches: 4. The CDR3 spans 15 residues. The germline CDR1 and CDR2 sequences are SGHTS and YDEGEE.

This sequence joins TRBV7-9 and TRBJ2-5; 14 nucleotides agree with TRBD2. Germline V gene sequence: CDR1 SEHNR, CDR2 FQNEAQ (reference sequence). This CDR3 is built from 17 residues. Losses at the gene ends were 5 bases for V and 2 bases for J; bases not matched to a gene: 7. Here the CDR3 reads CASSRLAGGPGQETQYF. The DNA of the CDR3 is TGTGCCAGCAGCCGACTAGCGGGGGGGCCGGGGCAAGAGACCCAGTACTTC.

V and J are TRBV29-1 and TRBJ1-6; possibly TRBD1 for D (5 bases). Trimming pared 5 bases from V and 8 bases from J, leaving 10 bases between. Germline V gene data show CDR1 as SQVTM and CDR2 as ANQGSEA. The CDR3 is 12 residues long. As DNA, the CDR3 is TGCAGCGTTCGGACGGGGGATTCACCCCTCCACTTT. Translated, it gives CSVRTGDSPLHF.

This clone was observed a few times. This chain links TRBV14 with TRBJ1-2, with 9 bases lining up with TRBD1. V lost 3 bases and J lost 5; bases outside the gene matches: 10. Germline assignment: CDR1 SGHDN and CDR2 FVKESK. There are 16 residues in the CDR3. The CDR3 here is CASSHLPAQGAYGYTF. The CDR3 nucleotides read TGTGCCAGCAGCCATCTCCCCGCACAGGGGGCTTATGGCTACACCTTC.

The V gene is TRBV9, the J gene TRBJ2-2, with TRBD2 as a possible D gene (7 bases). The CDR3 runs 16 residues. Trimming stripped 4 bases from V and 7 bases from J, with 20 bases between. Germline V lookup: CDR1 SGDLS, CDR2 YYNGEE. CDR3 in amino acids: CASSSRGVSRGGELFF. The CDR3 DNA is TGTGCCAGCAGCTCCCGGGGGGTCTCCAGGGGCGGGGAGCTGTTTTTT.

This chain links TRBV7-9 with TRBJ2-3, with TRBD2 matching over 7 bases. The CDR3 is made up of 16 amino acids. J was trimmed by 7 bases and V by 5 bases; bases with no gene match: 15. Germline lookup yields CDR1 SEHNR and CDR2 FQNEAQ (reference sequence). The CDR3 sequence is CASSPPGSGVQNTQYF. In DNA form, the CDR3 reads TGTGCCAGCAGCCCACCGGGGAGCGGGGTACAGAATACGCAGTATTTT.

As DNA, the CDR3 is TGCGCCAGCGCCGGGACAGGGCTGGGTAATTCACCCCTCCACTTT. Translating gives CASAGTGLGNSPLHF. The V call is TRBV5-1, the J call TRBJ1-6; 9 bases are shared with TRBD1. Germline lookup yields CDR1 SGHRS and CDR2 YFSETQ. This CDR3 contains 15 residues. V lost 7 bases and J lost 6; bases outside the gene matches: 8.

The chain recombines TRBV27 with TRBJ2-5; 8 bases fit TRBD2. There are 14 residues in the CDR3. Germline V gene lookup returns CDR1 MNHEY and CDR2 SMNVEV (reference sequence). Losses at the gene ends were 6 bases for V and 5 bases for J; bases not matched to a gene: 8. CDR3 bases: TGTGCCAGCAGGGGTAGCGGGGTTGGTGAGACCCAGTACTTC. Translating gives CASRGSGVGETQYF.

The CDR3 DNA follows: TGTGCCAGCAGCCAAGTAGGGGGGCGGACAGGGGGACTGTTTTTT. It codes for CASSQVGGRTGGLFF. The chain recombines TRBV3-1 (or the pseudogene TRBV3-2) with TRBJ1-4, with 10 bases matching TRBD1. CDR3 length equals 15 residues. The germline gives CDR1 LGHDT, CDR2 YNNKEL (reference sequence). Losses at the gene ends were 1 base for V and 13 bases for J; bases not matched to a gene: 9.

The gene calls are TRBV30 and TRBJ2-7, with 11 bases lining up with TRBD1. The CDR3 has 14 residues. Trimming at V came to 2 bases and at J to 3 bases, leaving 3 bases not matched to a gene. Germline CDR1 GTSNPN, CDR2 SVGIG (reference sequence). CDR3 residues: CAWSPGQGDYEQYF. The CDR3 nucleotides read TGTGCCTGGAGTCCGGGACAGGGGGACTACGAGCAGTACTTC.

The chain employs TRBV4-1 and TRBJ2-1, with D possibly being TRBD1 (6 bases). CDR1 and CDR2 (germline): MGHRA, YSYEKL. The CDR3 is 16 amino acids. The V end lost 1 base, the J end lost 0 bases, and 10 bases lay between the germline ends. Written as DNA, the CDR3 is TGCGCCAGCAGCCAAGGTATACAGGGCTCCTACAATGAGCAGTTCTTC. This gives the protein CASSQGIQGSYNEQFF.

CDR3 amino acids: CASSPMSSRTVGGELFF. DNA for the CDR3: TGCGCCAGCAGCCCGATGAGCTCTCGGACAGTTGGCGGGGAGCTGTTTTTT. The J gene is TRBJ2-2, the V gene TRBV4-3, with D perhaps matching TRBD1 (6 bases). This CDR3 comprises 17 residues. The ends were cut back, 4 bases at V and 7 bases at J, with 22 bases in the middle. Germline V gives CDR1 LGHNA, CDR2 YSLEER.

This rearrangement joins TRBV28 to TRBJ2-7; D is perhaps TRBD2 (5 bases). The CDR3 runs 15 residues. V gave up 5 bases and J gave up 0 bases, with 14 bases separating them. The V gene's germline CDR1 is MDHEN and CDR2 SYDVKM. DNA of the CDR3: TGTGCCAGCAGTCCTGCGCGGGCCAGCTCCTACGAGCAGTACTTC. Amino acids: CASSPARASSYEQYF.

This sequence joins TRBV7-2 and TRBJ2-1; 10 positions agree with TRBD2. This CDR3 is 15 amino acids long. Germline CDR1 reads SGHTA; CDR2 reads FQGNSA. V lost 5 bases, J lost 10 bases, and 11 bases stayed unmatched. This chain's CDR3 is CASSNTGTSAREQFF. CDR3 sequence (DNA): TGTGCCAGCAGCAACACCGGGACTAGCGCGAGGGAGCAGTTCTTC. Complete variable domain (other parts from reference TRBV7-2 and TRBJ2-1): GAGVSQSPSNKVTEKGKDVELRCDPISGHTALYWYRQSLGQGLEFLIYFQGNSAPDKSGLPSDRFSAERTGGSVSTLTIQRTQQEDSAVYLCASSNTGTSAREQFFGPGTRLTVL.

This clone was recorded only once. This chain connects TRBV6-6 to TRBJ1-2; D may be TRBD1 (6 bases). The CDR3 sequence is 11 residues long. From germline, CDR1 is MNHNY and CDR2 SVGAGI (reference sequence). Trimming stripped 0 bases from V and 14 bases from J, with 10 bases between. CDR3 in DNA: TGTGCCAGCAGTTACTCAGGGGACAAAACCTTC. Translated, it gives CASSYSGDKTF.

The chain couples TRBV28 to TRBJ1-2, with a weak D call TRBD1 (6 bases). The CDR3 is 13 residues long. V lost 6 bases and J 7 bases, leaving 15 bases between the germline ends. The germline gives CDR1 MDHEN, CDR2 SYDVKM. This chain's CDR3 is CASRAGVLGGYTF. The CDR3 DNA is TGTGCCAGCAGGGCAGGGGTTTTGGGTGGCTACACCTTC.

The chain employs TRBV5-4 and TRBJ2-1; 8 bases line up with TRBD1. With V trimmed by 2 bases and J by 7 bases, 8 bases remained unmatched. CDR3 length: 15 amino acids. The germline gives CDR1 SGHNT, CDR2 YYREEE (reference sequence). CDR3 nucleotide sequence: TGTGCCAGCAGCTTTTCGCAGGGGGCAGGTAATGAGCAGTTCTTC. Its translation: CASSFSQGAGNEQFF.

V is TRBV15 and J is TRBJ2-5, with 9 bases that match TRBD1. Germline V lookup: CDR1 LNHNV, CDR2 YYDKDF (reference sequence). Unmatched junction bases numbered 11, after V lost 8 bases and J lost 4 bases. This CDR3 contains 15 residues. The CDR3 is CATQEGQGIIETQYF. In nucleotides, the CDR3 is TGTGCCACCCAAGAGGGACAGGGTATAATAGAGACCCAGTACTTC.

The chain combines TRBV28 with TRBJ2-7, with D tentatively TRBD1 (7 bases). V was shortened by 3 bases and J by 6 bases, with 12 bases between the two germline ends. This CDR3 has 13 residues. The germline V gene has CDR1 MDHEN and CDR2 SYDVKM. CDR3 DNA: TGTGCCAGCAGTTTCAACAGGGGAGGCGAGCAGTACGTC. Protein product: CASSFNRGGEQYV.

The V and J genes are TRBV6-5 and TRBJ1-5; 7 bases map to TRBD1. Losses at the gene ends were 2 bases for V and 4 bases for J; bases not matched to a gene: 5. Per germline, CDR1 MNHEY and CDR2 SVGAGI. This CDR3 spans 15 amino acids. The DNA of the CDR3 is TGTGCCAGCAGTTACATCGCAGGGGGAAATCAGCCCCAGCATTTT. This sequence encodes CASSYIAGGNQPQHF.

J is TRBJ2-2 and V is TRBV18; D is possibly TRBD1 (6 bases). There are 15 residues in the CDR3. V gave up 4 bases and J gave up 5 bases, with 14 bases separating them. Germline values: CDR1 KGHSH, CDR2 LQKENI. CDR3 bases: TGTGCCAGCTCACTTCGTCCCCAGGGGACCGGGGAGCTGTTTTTT. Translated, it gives CASSLRPQGTGELFF.

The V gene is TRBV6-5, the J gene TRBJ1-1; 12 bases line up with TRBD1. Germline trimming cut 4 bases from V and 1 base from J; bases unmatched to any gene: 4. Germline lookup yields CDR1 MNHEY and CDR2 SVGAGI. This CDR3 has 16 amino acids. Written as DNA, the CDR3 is TGTGCCAGCAGTTGGGACAGGGGGCAGGCGAACACTGAAGCTTTCTTT. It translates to CASSWDRGQANTEAFF.

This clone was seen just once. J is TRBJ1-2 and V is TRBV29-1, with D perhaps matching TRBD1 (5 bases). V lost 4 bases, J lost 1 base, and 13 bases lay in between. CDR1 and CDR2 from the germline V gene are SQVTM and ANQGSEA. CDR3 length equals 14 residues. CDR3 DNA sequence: TGCAGCGTTGGGGGGGTGGGAGTTAACTATGGCTACACCTTC. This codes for CSVGGVGVNYGYTF.

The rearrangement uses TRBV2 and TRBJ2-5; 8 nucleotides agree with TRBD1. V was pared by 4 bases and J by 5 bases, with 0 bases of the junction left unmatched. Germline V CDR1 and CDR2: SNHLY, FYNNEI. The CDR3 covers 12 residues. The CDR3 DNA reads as TGTGCCAGCAGTGGACAGGGGGAGACCCAGTACTTC. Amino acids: CASSGQGETQYF.

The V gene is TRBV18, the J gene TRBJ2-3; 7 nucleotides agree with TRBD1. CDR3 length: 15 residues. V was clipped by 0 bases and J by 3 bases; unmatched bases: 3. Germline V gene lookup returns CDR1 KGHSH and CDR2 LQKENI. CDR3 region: CASSPPTGITDTQYF. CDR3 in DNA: TGTGCCAGCTCACCACCGACAGGGATTACAGATACGCAGTATTTT.

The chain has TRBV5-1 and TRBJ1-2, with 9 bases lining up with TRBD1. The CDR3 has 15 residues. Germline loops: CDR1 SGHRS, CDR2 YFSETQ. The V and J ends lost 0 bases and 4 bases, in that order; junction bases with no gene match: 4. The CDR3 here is CASSLDRGPSYGYTF. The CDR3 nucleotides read TGCGCCAGCAGCTTGGACAGGGGGCCTTCCTATGGCTACACCTTC. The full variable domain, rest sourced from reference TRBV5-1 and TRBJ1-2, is KAGVTQTPRYLIKTRGQQVTLSCSPISGHRSVSWYQQTPGQGLQFLFEYFSETQRNKGNFPGRFSGRQFSNSRSEMNVSTLELGDSALYLCASSLDRGPSYGYTFGSGTRLTVV.

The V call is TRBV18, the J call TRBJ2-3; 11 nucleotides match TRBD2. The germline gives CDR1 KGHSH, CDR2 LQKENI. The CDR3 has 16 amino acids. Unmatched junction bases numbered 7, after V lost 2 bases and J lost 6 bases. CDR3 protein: CASSPLAGGPSDTQYF. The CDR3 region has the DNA TGTGCCAGCTCACCATTAGCGGGGGGGCCTTCGGATACGCAGTATTTT. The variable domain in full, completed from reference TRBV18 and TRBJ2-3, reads NAGVMQNPRHLVRRRGQEARLRCSPMKGHSHVYWYRQLPEEGLKFMVYLQKENIIDESGMPKERFSAEFPKEGPSILRIQQVVRGDSAAYFCASSPLAGGPSDTQYFGPGTRLTVL.

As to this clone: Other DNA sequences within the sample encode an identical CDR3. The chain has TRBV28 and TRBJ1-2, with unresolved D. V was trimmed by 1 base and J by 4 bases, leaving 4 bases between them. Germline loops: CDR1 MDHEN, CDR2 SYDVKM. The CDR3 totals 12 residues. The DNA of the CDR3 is TGTGCCAGCAGTTTATCGGGCTATGGCTACACCTTC. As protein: CASSLSGYGYTF.